This T cell receptor (beta chain) comes out of a study of technical replicates of blood from a few donors. Measured with immunoSEQ multiplex PCR; TCRdb has only the in-frame clones, and not every one. The sample records more than 75,000 clones, 90% to 95% being singletons. This clone was seen just once. The CDR3 extends over 15 amino acids. CDR1 and CDR2 from the germline V gene are SEHNR and FQNEAQ (reference sequence). With V trimmed by 3 bases and J by 0 bases, 3 bases remained unmatched. Input material: T cells isolated from PBMCs. This TCR derives from a human donor in good health. The chain employs TRBV7-9 and TRBJ2-3; TRBD2 aligns across 7 bases. In DNA, the CDR3 is TGTGCCAGCAGCTTTGGGGGGGGTAGCACAGATACGCAGTATTTT. Protein product: CASSFGGGSTDTQYF.